These 7 T cell receptor beta chains originate from one sample sequenced in a study of OX40 agonist ivuxolimab in advanced cancers. Using immunoSEQ multiplex PCR, the repertoire was profiled, and TCRdb retains in-frame clones only, with some absent. The sample holds about 51,000 clones, around 81% seen once. This specimen was CD4+ or CD8+ T cells sorted from blood, taken in a trial of the OX40 agonist ivuxolimab. The receptors were gathered from an adult with an advanced solid tumor such as melanoma, head and neck, liver or kidney cancer.

The rearrangement links TRBV18 to TRBJ1-1; the match to TRBD1 covers 7 bases. Germline V gene lookup returns CDR1 KGHSH and CDR2 LQKENI. This CDR3 spans 14 amino acids. V lost 1 base and J lost 1; bases outside the gene matches: 0. This CDR3 reads CASSPQGANTEAFF. CDR3 coding DNA: TGTGCCAGCTCACCACAGGGGGCGAACACTGAAGCTTTCTTT.

The J gene is TRBJ1-5, the V gene TRBV6-1; D uncertain. Looked up from germline, CDR1 is MNHNS and CDR2 is SASEGT. The CDR3 is made up of 14 amino acids. The V end was cut by 0 bases, the J end by 11 bases, with 14 bases between. In DNA, the CDR3 is TGTGCCAGCAGTGAAGCTCGTGCCTCGAGGGCCCAGCATTTT. It yields the protein CASSEARASRAQHF.

The chain carries TRBV11-2 and TRBJ1-1; D not certain. V was shortened by 0 bases and J by 5 bases, with 13 bases between the two germline ends. The germline V gene encodes CDR1 SGHAT and CDR2 FQNNGV. The CDR3 totals 15 residues. CDR3 region: CASSLEFAGWTEAFF. For the CDR3, the DNA is TGTGCCAGCAGCTTAGAATTCGCAGGATGGACTGAAGCTTTCTTT.

The rearrangement uses TRBV23-1 and TRBJ2-7, with unresolved D. TRBV23-1 is filed as an ORF, its function uncertain. The CDR3 is 11 residues long. Trimming shortened V by 4 bases and J by 2 bases, and 3 bases separated the two germline ends. The CDR3 sequence: CASSRPYEQYF. CDR3 in DNA: TGCGCCAGCAGTCGGCCCTACGAGCAGTACTTC.

The J gene is TRBJ2-2, the V gene TRBV11-3; D might be TRBD1 or TRBD2, each matching 5 bases. The V gene's germline CDR1 is SGHNT and CDR2 YENEEA. V was trimmed by 7 bases and J by 3 bases, leaving 9 bases between them. This CDR3 has 13 amino acids. DNA of the CDR3: TGTGCCAGCACCCTGGGGGACACCGGGGAGCTGTTTTTT. Protein: CASTLGDTGELFF.

This clone was detected only a few times. The chain uses TRBV7-6 and TRBJ1-6; D remains ambiguous. This CDR3 has 14 amino acids. The ends were cut back, 0 bases at V and 8 bases at J, with 8 bases in the middle. Germline loops: CDR1 SGHVS, CDR2 FNYEAQ. The CDR3 bases are TGTGCCAGCAGCTTAGCGATAACAGATTCACCCCTCCACTTT. Translated, it gives CASSLAITDSPLHF.

This clone was seen just once. The chain employs TRBV16 and TRBJ1-3, with a weak D call TRBD1 (6 bases). V dropped 4 bases and J dropped 2 bases, with 15 bases sitting between them. Germline values: CDR1 KGHSY, CDR2 FQNENV. This CDR3 comprises 16 residues. CDR3 sequence (DNA): TGTGCCAGCAGCCCGCAGGGGCCTTGGGCTGGAAACACCATATATTTT. Translating it yields CASSPQGPWAGNTIYF.